This TCR beta chain derives from a study of T cells after yellow fever vaccination. About the study: The fractions with low cell numbers were processed using SMART-Seq v4 Ultra Low Input.

Per the germline V gene, CDR1 is SGHRS and CDR2 is YFSETQ. The CDR3 totals 18 residues. V lost 2 bases to trimming and J lost 2 bases; unmatched junction nucleotides: 13. This clonotype was recorded many times. What it binds is unknown. Findings and limits, study-wide: The presence of abundant clonotypes contaminating from the bulk population was possible in FACS-sorted repertoires. Just a small share of clonotypes turned up in the CD4 compartment as well as the CD8 compartment.

They built TCR cDNA with 5'RACE template switching, a step that put in a universal primer site and UMIs. TCRdb redid the calling of the 5' RACE reads with MiXCR, one entry per CDR3 protein. The table records some 500,000 distinct CDR3 sequences, approximately 13% of them present only once. The sequence came from a man under 40 who received the YFV17D yellow fever vaccine. The chain combines TRBV5-1 with TRBJ2-1; TRBD1 agrees at 7 bases. Sequences were derived from PBMCs, sampled on the day of the yellow fever booster vaccination. The CDR3 bases are TGCGCCAGCAGCTTTTGGGCAGGGGGAGAGTTGACCTACAATGAGCAGTTCTTC. Translated: CASSFWAGGELTYNEQFF.